Described below is a single T cell receptor beta chain sequence and its context. Its antigen is unidentified. The data were taken from a study of T-cell memory formation after mild COVID-19. J lost 4 bases, V lost 6 bases, and 12 bases had no gene match. Germline V lookup: CDR1 SNHLY, CDR2 FYNNEI. There are 15 residues in the CDR3. Broader study findings: Among clones contracting day 15 to 85, CD4/CD8 was balanced, whereas later expanders leaned CD4+. The study found contracting CD4+ clones mainly in CM and EM and contracting CD8+ clones in EMRA.

TCRdb fed the 5' RACE reads into MiXCR, producing one record per CDR3 protein. The sample carries approximately 560,000 distinct CDR3 sequences, 17% recorded once. This rearrangement joins TRBV2 to TRBJ2-7; 7 bases align to TRBD1. The receptor's source is an adult woman who had mild COVID-19 (a few samples of this study predate the infection). Cell type and time point are not known. The material sequenced was PBMCs or a T cell subset sorted from them (not recorded which). The CDR3 region is CASRTATGSQYEQYF. The CDR3 DNA follows: TGTGCCAGCAGAACAGCGACAGGGTCCCAATACGAGCAGTACTTC.